Presented here are 26 T cell receptor beta chains from one specimen sequenced in a study of blood T cell repertoires in COVID-19 (dated by TCRdb to 2018 to 2021). The library relied on the immunoSEQ multiplex PCR assay. TCRdb took this table from immuneACCESS and kept in-frame rearrangements with V and J called. Such tables lack part of the clones; where checked against another copy, unresolved V genes explain under half of the gap, and the rest is unexplained. Counted in this sample were under 250,000 clones; 80% of them appeared once. 5.5% of the sample is taken by the ten largest. Sequenced sample: peripheral blood. These receptors were obtained from a woman in her sixties or seventies with acute or convalescent COVID-19.

The chain has TRBV7-6 and TRBJ2-3; 8 nucleotides line up with TRBD2. The CDR3 is 15 amino acids. Unmatched junction bases numbered 9, after V lost 5 bases and J lost 5 bases. Germline V CDR1 and CDR2: SGHVS, FNYEAQ. The CDR3 nucleotides read TGTGCCAGCAGCCCTCGGGGGGGAGTAGGAGATACGCAGTATTTT. Protein sequence: CASSPRGGVGDTQYF.

The chain recombines TRBV28 with TRBJ1-1; unclear D gene. The CDR3 covers 15 residues. From germline, CDR1 is MDHEN and CDR2 SYDVKM. V lost 0 bases to trimming and J lost 4 bases, with 12 bases between them. DNA of the CDR3: TGTGCCAGCAGTTTATGGGAGGGAGGTTCCACTGAAGCTTTCTTT. This codes for CASSLWEGGSTEAFF.

This clone was seen a handful of times. This chain uses TRBV14 with TRBJ1-1; a possible D gene is TRBD1 (6 bases). Germline V gene sequence: CDR1 SGHDN, CDR2 FVKESK. The CDR3 runs 12 residues. V was cut by 1 base and J by 7 bases, with 7 bases left in between. The CDR3 DNA sequence: TGTGCCAGCAGCCAAGCAGGGGTTGAAGCTTTCTTT. Protein sequence: CASSQAGVEAFF.

The gene calls are TRBV5-4 and TRBJ2-5; weak D call: TRBD1 (5 bases). V was shortened by 3 bases and J by 3 bases, with 12 bases between the two germline ends. This CDR3 has 14 amino acids. CDR1 and CDR2 (germline): SGHNT, YYREEE (reference sequence). CDR3 nucleotides: TGTGCCAGCAGCTCGACCCAGGGAAAAGAGACCCAGTACTTC. Translated: CASSSTQGKETQYF.

As for this clone: Other DNA sequences in this specimen translate into the identical CDR3. The rearrangement uses TRBV7-2 and TRBJ2-7; D gene uncertain. V dropped 0 bases and J dropped 1 base, with 7 bases sitting between them. Germline values: CDR1 SGHTA, CDR2 FQGNSA. The CDR3 has 14 amino acids. CDR3 loop: CASSLAQISYEQYF. CDR3 coding DNA: TGTGCCAGCAGCTTAGCGCAGATATCCTACGAGCAGTACTTC.

The chain joins TRBV5-4 to TRBJ2-1, with a weak D call TRBD1 (6 bases). The CDR3 sequence is 14 residues long. Germline V gene data show CDR1 as SGHNT and CDR2 as YYREEE (reference sequence). The V and J ends lost 4 bases and 3 bases respectively, with 11 bases between them. CDR3 sequence: CASSPQGDYNEQFF. In DNA form, the CDR3 reads TGTGCCAGCAGCCCACAGGGAGACTACAATGAGCAGTTCTTC. The full variable domain, with the rest looked up from reference TRBV5-4 and TRBJ2-1, is ETGVTQSPTHLIKTRGQQVTLRCSSQSGHNTVSWYQQALGQGPQFIFQYYREEENGRGNFPPRFSGLQFPNYSSELNVNALELDDSALYLCASSPQGDYNEQFFGPGTRLTVL.

The rearrangement uses TRBV19 and TRBJ2-2; 14 nucleotides match TRBD2. CDR3 length: 19 amino acids. After removal of 2 bases from V and 0 bases from J, the junction contained 5 bases not matched to a gene. CDR1 is LNHDA, CDR2 SQIVND, per germline (reference sequence). The CDR3 DNA follows: TGTGCCAGTAGTATATTGGGACTAGCGGGAGAATCGAACACCGGGGAGCTGTTTTTT. This codes for CASSILGLAGESNTGELFF.

The rearrangement joins TRBV27 to TRBJ1-6; weak D call: TRBD1 (5 bases). With 2 bases removed from V and 7 bases from J, the gap between germline ends came to 15 bases. CDR1 and CDR2 from the germline V gene are MNHEY and SMNVEV (reference sequence). This CDR3 region has 16 residues. DNA of the CDR3: TGTGCCAGCAGTTTAAGGGGCAGCTATTTCAATTCACCCCTCCACTTT. It yields the protein CASSLRGSYFNSPLHF.

The V and J genes are TRBV9 and TRBJ2-3; D uncertain. V lost 1 base and J 0 bases, leaving 12 bases between the germline ends. CDR3 size: 16 residues. From germline, CDR1 is SGDLS and CDR2 YYNGEE. The CDR3 protein is CASSVMGQPSTDTQYF. CDR3 DNA: TGTGCCAGCAGCGTAATGGGCCAACCGAGCACAGATACGCAGTATTTT.

The V gene is TRBV28, the J gene TRBJ2-7; 8 nucleotides agree with TRBD1. V dropped 7 bases and J dropped 3; count of bases not matched to a gene: 8. CDR1 and CDR2 from the germline V gene are MDHEN and SYDVKM. The CDR3 length is 14 residues. CDR3 residues: CASTLQGVNYEQYF. CDR3 sequence (DNA): TGTGCCAGCACCCTACAGGGGGTCAACTACGAGCAGTACTTC.

CDR3 residues: CATSRDRGTRWNEQFF. In DNA, the CDR3 is TGTGCCACCAGCAGAGATCGGGGGACCCGGTGGAATGAGCAGTTCTTC. The chain uses TRBV15 and TRBJ2-1, with D tentatively TRBD2 (6 bases). CDR1 and CDR2 from the germline V gene are LNHNV and YYDKDF (reference sequence). V was pared by 0 bases and J by 7 bases, with 16 bases between. The CDR3 loop spans 16 amino acids.

This clone was seen only once. The J gene is TRBJ2-5, the V gene TRBV11-2, with D possibly TRBD1 on 5 matching bases. The CDR3 consists of 13 residues. Germline values: CDR1 SGHAT, CDR2 FQNNGV. The V end was cut by 5 bases, the J end by 2 bases, with 9 bases between. Here the CDR3 reads CASSARVQETQYF. Here the CDR3 DNA reads TGTGCCAGCAGCGCCAGGGTACAAGAGACCCAGTACTTC.

The chain employs TRBV6-1 and TRBJ1-6; D gene ambiguous. With 1 base removed from V and 5 bases from J, the gap between germline ends came to 9 bases. CDR1 and CDR2 from the germline V gene are MNHNS and SASEGT. The CDR3 spans 15 residues. CDR3 coding DNA: TGTGCCAGCAGTGAAGGTCGATCAGATAATTCACCCCTCCACTTT. As protein: CASSEGRSDNSPLHF.

This chain uses TRBV24-1 with TRBJ2-1, with 8 bases that match TRBD1. CDR3 length: 16 residues. Trimming took 1 base from V and 7 from J; bases not matched to a gene: 8. Germline CDR1 is KGHDR and CDR2 is SFDVKD. CDR3 DNA sequence: TGTGCCACCAGTGATTTCTACGGGACAGGAGGTAATGAGCAGTTCTTC. Translated, it gives CATSDFYGTGGNEQFF.

This chain connects TRBV19 to TRBJ2-1, with 7 bases lining up with TRBD1. The germline gives CDR1 LNHDA, CDR2 SQIVND (reference sequence). The CDR3 is made up of 15 amino acids. Losses at the gene ends were 1 base for V and 6 bases for J; bases not matched to a gene: 6. Written as DNA, the CDR3 is TGTGCCAGTAGTATAGTTGAGACAGGGAGCAATGAGCAGTTCTTC. It codes for CASSIVETGSNEQFF.

This clone was seen a handful of times. The chain carries TRBV5-1 and TRBJ2-1, with a possible D match to TRBD2 (6 bases). The CDR3 length is 14 residues. Per the germline V gene, CDR1 is SGHRS and CDR2 is YFSETQ. Trimming removed 4 bases at V and 3 bases at J, with 11 bases between. CDR3 region: CASSLGTVYNEQFF. The CDR3, as DNA: TGCGCCAGCAGCCTCGGGACTGTCTACAATGAGCAGTTCTTC.

The chain recombines TRBV7-8 with TRBJ2-5; 10 nucleotides line up with TRBD1. The J segment lost 3 bases and the V segment lost 5 bases, leaving 6 bases of the junction unmatched. The CDR3 sequence is 15 residues long. The germline gives CDR1 SGHVS, CDR2 FQNEAQ. The CDR3 protein is CASSDWTGGKETQYF. The CDR3, as DNA: TGTGCCAGCAGCGATTGGACAGGGGGAAAAGAGACCCAGTACTTC.

In this sample, this clone turned up once. V is TRBV28 and J is TRBJ1-3; no clear D. V gave up 5 bases and J gave up 4 bases, with 21 bases separating them. The CDR3 contains 17 residues. CDR1 is MDHEN, CDR2 SYDVKM, per germline. CDR3 sequence reads: CASSPRGSTSGGNTIYF. The CDR3 nucleotides read TGTGCCAGCAGTCCGCGCGGTTCCACCTCGGGGGGAAACACCATATATTTT.

For the CDR3, the DNA is TGTGCCAGCAGCCCAGGACAGGGGTATCCCCCAGAGCAGTTCTTC. This encodes CASSPGQGYPPEQFF. The chain is built from TRBV7-9 and TRBJ2-1; TRBD1 matches 9 bases. V lost 5 bases and J lost 10; bases outside the gene matches: 12. Germline V gene lookup returns CDR1 SEHNR and CDR2 FQNEAQ (reference sequence). The CDR3 spans 15 residues.

The J gene is TRBJ2-1, the V gene TRBV5-1; D gene unclear. The length of the CDR3 is 14 residues. V lost 3 bases and J 10 bases, leaving 17 bases between the germline ends. The V gene's germline CDR1 is SGHRS and CDR2 YFSETQ. The CDR3 loop is CASSWSDSTLEQFF. CDR3 DNA: TGCGCCAGCAGCTGGAGTGACTCGACCCTGGAGCAGTTCTTC.

This CDR3 is CAIRTQYEQYF. CDR3 bases: TGTGCCATCAGGACACAATACGAGCAGTACTTC. V and J are TRBV10-3 and TRBJ2-7; unclear D gene. Germline-derived CDR1 and CDR2 are ENHRY and SYGVKD. V dropped 6 bases and J dropped 4 bases, with 7 bases sitting between them. The CDR3 totals 11 residues.

This clone was recorded once. The chain recombines TRBV19 with TRBJ1-1; 8 bases match TRBD1. The CDR3 is 16 amino acids. Germline CDR1 reads LNHDA; CDR2 reads SQIVND (reference sequence). Trimming removed 4 bases from V and 4 bases from J; junction bases left unmatched: 11. Here the CDR3 DNA reads TGTGCCAGTAGTACCAACGACAGGGGAGTGCGCACTGAAGCTTTCTTT. Protein sequence: CASSTNDRGVRTEAFF.

This clone was counted a few times. V is TRBV2 and J is TRBJ1-4, with a possible D match to TRBD1 (5 bases). Germline assignment: CDR1 SNHLY and CDR2 FYNNEI. Trimming took 4 bases from V and 11 from J, leaving 14 bases between them. There are 13 residues in the CDR3. The CDR3 loop is CASSGISGRKLFF. DNA for the CDR3: TGTGCCAGCAGTGGGATATCAGGGCGGAAACTGTTTTTT.

The chain is built from TRBV7-2 and TRBJ2-2; weak D call: TRBD1 (6 bases). Trimming took 4 bases from V and 11 from J, leaving 17 bases between them. Germline V gives CDR1 SGHTA, CDR2 FQGNSA. The CDR3 runs 14 residues. The CDR3 loop reads CASSSGRLTGELFF. The CDR3, as DNA: TGTGCCAGCAGCTCCGGGCGCTTGACAGGAGAGCTGTTTTTT.

This clone was observed a single time. The V gene is TRBV3-1 (or the pseudogene TRBV3-2), the J gene TRBJ1-6; 8 nucleotides line up with TRBD1. The CDR3 totals 14 residues. CDR1 and CDR2 (germline): LGHDT, YNNKEL (reference sequence). The V segment lost 4 bases and the J segment 8 bases; nucleotides outside the gene matches: 4. For the CDR3, the DNA is TGTGCCAGCAGCCTAACAGGGGGTTATTCACCCCTCCACTTT. It codes for CASSLTGGYSPLHF.

This clone was detected once. The chain employs TRBV9 and TRBJ2-2; D is undetermined. The germline V gene has CDR1 SGDLS and CDR2 YYNGEE. The length of the CDR3 is 15 residues. Trimming pared 4 bases from V and 4 bases from J, leaving 14 bases between. The CDR3 region is CASSPTLSPTGELFF. Written as DNA, the CDR3 is TGTGCCAGCAGCCCAACTCTTTCCCCCACCGGGGAGCTGTTTTTT.